A selection of T cell receptor beta chains follows, all from one sample in a study of T cell repertoires in cytomegalovirus infection. TCRdb called the reads again in MiXCR, with one record for every CDR3 protein. The sample lists approximately 100,000 distinct CDR3 sequences, about 25% occurring once. The sequenced sample was CD8+ T cells from PBMCs. Source of these receptors: a human donor in good health (CMV status not recorded). Some clones in this sample may be carry-over from other donors' samples. Both conserved end residues are part of each CDR3. A D gene is named only where the DNA matches it firmly. A row's size may be missing; if present it is once, few, many or a size class.

size: .
V: TRBV5-1
D: TRBD2
J: TRBJ2-1
CDR3: CASSLRGRDNEQFF
DNA: TGCGCCAGCAGCTTGCGGGGGAGGGACAATGAGCAGTTCTTC

size: many
V: TRBV11-2
D: .
J: TRBJ2-5
CDR3: CASSLDIRPETQYF
DNA: TGTGCCAGCAGCTTAGATATTAGGCCGGAGACCCAGTACTTC

size: .
V: TRBV29-1
D: TRBD2
J: TRBJ2-7
CDR3: CSVEVWGSGVEQYF
DNA: TGCAGCGTTGAAGTTTGGGGTAGCGGGGTAGAGCAGTACTTC

size: few
V: TRBV6-2/TRBV6-3
D: .
J: TRBJ2-7
CDR3: CASSQTGYEQYF
DNA: TGTGCCAGCAGCCAGACAGGCTACGAGCAGTACTTC

size: few
V: TRBV6-2/TRBV6-3
D: .
J: TRBJ2-7
CDR3: CASSPTRREQYF
DNA: TGTGCCAGCAGTCCTACCCGCCGCGAGCAGTACTTC

size: many
V: TRBV4-1
D: .
J: TRBJ2-1
CDR3: CASSQDQARADNEQFF
DNA: TGCGCCAGCAGCCAAGATCAGGCCCGGGCGGACAATGAGCAGTTCTTC

size: once
V: TRBV4-2
D: .
J: TRBJ2-2
CDR3: CASSPLSMTGELFF
DNA: TGTGCCAGCAGCCCCCTCAGTATGACCGGGGAGCTGTTTTTT

size: .
V: TRBV13
D: .
J: TRBJ2-3
CDR3: CASSGQYSTDTQYF
DNA: TGTGCCAGCAGTGGACAGTATAGCACAGATACGCAGTATTTT

size: .
V: TRBV29-1
D: TRBD2
J: TRBJ2-7
CDR3: CSVLGTMAYEQYF
DNA: TGCAGCGTCCTCGGGACTATGGCCTACGAGCAGTACTTC

size: many
V: TRBV29-1
D: TRBD2
J: TRBJ2-1
CDR3: CSVATGTSGIGEQFF
DNA: TGCAGCGTAGCGACCGGGACTAGCGGGATCGGTGAGCAGTTCTTC

size: once
V: TRBV6-6
D: .
J: TRBJ2-3
CDR3: CASSYSTWTRGTDTQYF
DNA: TGTGCCAGCAGTTACTCGACCTGGACGCGCGGCACAGATACGCAGTATTTT

size: .
V: TRBV12-3/TRBV12-4
D: TRBD1
J: TRBJ1-1
CDR3: CASSLDRVSAVDTEAFF
DNA: TGTGCCAGCAGCCTCGACAGGGTGTCAGCCGTGGACACTGAAGCTTTCTTT